In this sample, the clone carrying this TCR beta chain turned up many times. Stable disease denoted Graves' hyperthyroidism without ophthalmopathy progression within 18 months. Patients with uncontrolled infections, other autoimmune diseases, pregnancy or lactation were excluded. Thyroid ultrasound and orbital computed tomography, with clinical symptoms and serum thyroxine and TRAb, informed diagnoses. Amplified regions were TCR beta CDR3 sequences from RNA transcripts. The HTBI primer set drove a first-round RT-PCR of the TCR CDR3. TCRdb processed the multiplex PCR reads anew with MiXCR; each CDR3 protein has one entry. The sample yields hundreds of thousands of distinct CDR3 sequences, about 14% seen once. V was cut by 6 bases and J by 2 bases, with 15 bases left in between. The V gene's germline CDR1 is DFQATT and CDR2 SNEGSKA (reference sequence). The CDR3 covers 14 residues. The sample originates from a study of T cells in Graves' hyperthyroidism and ophthalmopathy.

The V call is TRBV20-1, the J call TRBJ2-3, with a weak D call TRBD1 (6 bases). The TCR was taken from a woman aged 40 to 49 with Graves' hyperthyroidism. Sequencing was performed on blood. CDR3 sequence (DNA): TGCAGTGCAAGGACAGTAATATCCACAGATACGCAGTATTTT. Translating it yields CSARTVISTDTQYF.